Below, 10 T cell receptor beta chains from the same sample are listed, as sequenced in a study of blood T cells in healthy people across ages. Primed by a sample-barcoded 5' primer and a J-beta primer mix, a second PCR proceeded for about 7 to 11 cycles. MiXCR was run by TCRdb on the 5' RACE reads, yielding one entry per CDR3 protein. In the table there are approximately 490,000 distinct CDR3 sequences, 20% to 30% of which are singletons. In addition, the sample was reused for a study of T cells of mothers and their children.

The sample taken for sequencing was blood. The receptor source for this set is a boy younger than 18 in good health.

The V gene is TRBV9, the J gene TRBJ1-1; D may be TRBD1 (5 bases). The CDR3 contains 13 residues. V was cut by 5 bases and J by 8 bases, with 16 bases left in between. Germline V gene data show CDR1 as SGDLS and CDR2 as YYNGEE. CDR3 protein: CASSGRGRREAFF. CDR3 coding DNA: TGTGCCAGCAGTGGTAGGGGCAGGCGGGAAGCTTTCTTT.

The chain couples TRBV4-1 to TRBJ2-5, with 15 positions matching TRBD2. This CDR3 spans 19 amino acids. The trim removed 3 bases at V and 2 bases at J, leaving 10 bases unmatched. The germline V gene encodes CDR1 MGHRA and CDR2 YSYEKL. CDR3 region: CASSHPGLAGGPGQETQYF. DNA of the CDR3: TGCGCCAGCAGCCACCCCGGACTAGCGGGGGGGCCGGGGCAAGAGACCCAGTACTTC.

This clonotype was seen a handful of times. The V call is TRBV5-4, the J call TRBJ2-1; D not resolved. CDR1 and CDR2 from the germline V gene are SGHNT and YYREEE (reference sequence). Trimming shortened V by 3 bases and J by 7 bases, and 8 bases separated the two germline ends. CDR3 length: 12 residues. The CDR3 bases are TGTGCCAGCAGCTCCGATTCTAATGAGCAGTTCTTC. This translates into CASSSDSNEQFF.

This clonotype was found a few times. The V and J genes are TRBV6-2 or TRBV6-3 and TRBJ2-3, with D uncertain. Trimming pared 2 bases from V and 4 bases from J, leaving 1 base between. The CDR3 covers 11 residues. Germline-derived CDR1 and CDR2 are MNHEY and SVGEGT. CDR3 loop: CASSYPDTQYF. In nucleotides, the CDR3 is TGTGCCAGCAGTTACCCAGATACGCAGTATTTT.

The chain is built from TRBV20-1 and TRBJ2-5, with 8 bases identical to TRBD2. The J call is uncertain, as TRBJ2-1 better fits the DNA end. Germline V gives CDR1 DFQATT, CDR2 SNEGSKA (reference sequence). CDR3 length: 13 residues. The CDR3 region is CSASGGANNEQFF. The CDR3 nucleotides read TGCAGTGCTAGCGGGGGGGCGAACAATGAGCAGTTCTTC.

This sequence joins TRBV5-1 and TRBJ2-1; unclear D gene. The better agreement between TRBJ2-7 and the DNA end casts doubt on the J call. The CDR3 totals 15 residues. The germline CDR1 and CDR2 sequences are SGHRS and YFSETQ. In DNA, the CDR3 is TGCGCCAGCAGCTCCGGACGGGCCGCCACCCACGAGCAGTACTTC. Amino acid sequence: CASSSGRAATHEQYF.

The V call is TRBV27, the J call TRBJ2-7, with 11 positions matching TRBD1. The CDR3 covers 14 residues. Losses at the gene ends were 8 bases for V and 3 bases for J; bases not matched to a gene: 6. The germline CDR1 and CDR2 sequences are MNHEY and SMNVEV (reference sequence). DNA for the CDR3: TGTGCCAGCCGTTGGACAGGGGGCCTCTACGAGCAGTACTTC. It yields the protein CASRWTGGLYEQYF.

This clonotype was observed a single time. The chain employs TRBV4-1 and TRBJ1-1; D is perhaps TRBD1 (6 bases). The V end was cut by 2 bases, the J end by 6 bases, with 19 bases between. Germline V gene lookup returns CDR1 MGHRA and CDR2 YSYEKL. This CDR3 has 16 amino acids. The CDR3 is CASSQSLAGVVPEAFF. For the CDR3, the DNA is TGCGCCAGCAGCCAATCATTGGCAGGGGTTGTGCCTGAAGCTTTCTTT.

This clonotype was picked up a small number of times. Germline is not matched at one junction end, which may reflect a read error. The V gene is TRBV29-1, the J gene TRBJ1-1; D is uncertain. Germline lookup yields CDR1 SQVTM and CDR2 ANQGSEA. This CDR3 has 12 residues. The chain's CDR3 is CSVDRPGTEASF. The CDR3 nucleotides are TGCAGCGTTGATAGACCCGGCACTGAAGCTTCCTTT.

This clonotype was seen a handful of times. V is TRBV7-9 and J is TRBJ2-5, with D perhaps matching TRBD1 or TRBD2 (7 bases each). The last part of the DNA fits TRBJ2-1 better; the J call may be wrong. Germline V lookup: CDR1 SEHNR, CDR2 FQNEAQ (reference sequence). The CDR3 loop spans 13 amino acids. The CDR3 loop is CASSARGGNEQFF. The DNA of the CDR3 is TGTGCCAGCAGCGCCAGGGGGGGAAACGAGCAGTTCTTC.